In this sample, the clone carrying this TCR beta chain turned up many times. TCRdb re-called the RT-PCR reads with MiXCR, one entry per CDR3 protein. This sample has 500,000 or so distinct CDR3 sequences, with roughly 9.8% found just once. Germline CDR1 is DFQATT and CDR2 is SNEGSKA (reference sequence). Trimming shortened V by 1 base and J by 6 bases, and 9 bases separated the two germline ends. This CDR3 is 13 amino acids long. The data belong to a study of response to subunit inactivated influenza vaccine. V usage is TRBV20-1 and J usage is TRBJ1-4; D might be TRBD1 (6 bases). This sample comprised PBMCs from blood, obtained roughly 46 days after vaccination. The receptor's source is a man aged 45-65 years who received an inactivated influenza vaccine. In nucleotides, the CDR3 is TGCAGTGCTAGAGTGGAGGGGGATGAAAAACTGTTTTTT. This codes for CSARVEGDEKLFF.